This T cell receptor (beta chain) was captured by sequencing in a study of blood T cells in healthy people across ages. V was pared by 7 bases and J by 3 bases, with 10 bases between. Germline values: CDR1 MNHNS, CDR2 SASEGT. The CDR3 has 12 residues. Together with a sample-barcoded 5' primer, a J-beta primer mix was included in a second PCR lasting about 7 to 11 cycles. No fewer than 3 million CDR3-containing paired-end reads came from each sample. TCRdb itself ran the 5' RACE reads through MiXCR, one entry per CDR3 protein. The data contain 500,000 to 650,000 distinct CDR3 sequences, about 27% of them singletons. Study conclusions and caveats: Shifts in expanded clonotypes may have been confounded by donor CMV status, which was unknown.

This clonotype showed up many times. Its antigen remains unidentified. These data are also associated with another study on T cells of mothers and their children. Per that study: Sequencing got over 9 million TCR beta CDR3 reads from each mother and several million from each child.

The sample taken for sequencing was blood. V usage is TRBV6-1 and J usage is TRBJ2-7, with a weak D call TRBD1 (6 bases). This clonotype was obtained from a boy aged 2-15 years in good health. The CDR3 region is CASKGVVYEQYF. CDR3 DNA: TGTGCCAGCAAGGGGGTTGTCTACGAGCAGTACTTC.